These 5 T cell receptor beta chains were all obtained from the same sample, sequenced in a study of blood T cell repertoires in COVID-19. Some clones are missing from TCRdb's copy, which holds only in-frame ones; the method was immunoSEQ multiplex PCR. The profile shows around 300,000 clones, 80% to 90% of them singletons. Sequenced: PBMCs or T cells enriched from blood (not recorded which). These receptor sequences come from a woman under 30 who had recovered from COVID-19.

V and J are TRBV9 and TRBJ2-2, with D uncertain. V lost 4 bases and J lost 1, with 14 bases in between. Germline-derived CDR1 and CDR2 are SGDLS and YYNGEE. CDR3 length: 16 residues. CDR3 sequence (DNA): TGTGCCAGCAGCCCCCCGACGGGTCTGAACACCGGGGAGCTGTTTTTT. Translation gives CASSPPTGLNTGELFF.

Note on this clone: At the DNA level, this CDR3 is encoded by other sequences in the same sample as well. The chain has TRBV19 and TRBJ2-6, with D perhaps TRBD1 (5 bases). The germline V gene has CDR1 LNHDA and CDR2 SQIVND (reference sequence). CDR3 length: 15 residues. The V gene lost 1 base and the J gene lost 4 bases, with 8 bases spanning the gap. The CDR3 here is CASSIAGSGANVLTF. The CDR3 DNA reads TGTGCCAGTAGTATAGCAGGGTCCGGGGCCAACGTCCTGACTTTC.

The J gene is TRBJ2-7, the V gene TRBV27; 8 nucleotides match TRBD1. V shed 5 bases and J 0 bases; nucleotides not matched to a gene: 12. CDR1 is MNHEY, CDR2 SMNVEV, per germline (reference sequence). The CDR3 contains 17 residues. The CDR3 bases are TGTGCCAGCAGTGTCCGGACAGGGCAAACGAGCTCCTACGAGCAGTACTTC. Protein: CASSVRTGQTSSYEQYF.

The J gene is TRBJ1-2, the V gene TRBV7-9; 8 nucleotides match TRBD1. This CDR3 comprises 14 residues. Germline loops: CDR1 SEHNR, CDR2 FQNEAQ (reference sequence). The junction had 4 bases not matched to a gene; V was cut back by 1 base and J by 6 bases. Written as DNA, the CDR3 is TGTGCCAGCAGCTTAGGCAGGGGGCAGGATGGCTACACCTTC. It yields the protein CASSLGRGQDGYTF.

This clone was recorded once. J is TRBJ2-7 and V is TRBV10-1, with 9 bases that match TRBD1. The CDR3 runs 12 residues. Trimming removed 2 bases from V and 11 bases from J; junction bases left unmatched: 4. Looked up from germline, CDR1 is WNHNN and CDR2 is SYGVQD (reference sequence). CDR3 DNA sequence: TGCGCCAGCAGTGAGACAGGGGGCGCGAAGTACTTC. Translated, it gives CASSETGGAKYF.